These 9 T cell receptor beta chains originate from one sample sequenced in a study of blood T cell repertoires in COVID-19. TCRdb keeps only in-frame clones here, not all; method: immunoSEQ multiplex PCR. Of about 440,000 clones in the sample, roughly 91% were seen once. Sequencing was done on a sample of PBMCs or T cells enriched from blood (not recorded which). All receptors come from a man between 18 and 29 years old who had recovered from COVID-19.

The CDR3 sequence: CATQRLLRGETQYF. The DNA of the CDR3 is TGTGCCACCCAACGTCTACTCAGGGGGGAGACCCAGTACTTC. The gene calls are TRBV11-2 and TRBJ2-5, with 7 bases identical to TRBD1. Germline CDR1 reads SGHAT; CDR2 reads FQNNGV. This CDR3 region has 14 residues. The junction had 13 bases not matched to a gene; V was cut back by 10 bases and J by 5 bases.

The CDR3 nucleotides are TGTGCCAGCAGCCAATATCCCCCGGGGACAGGGTTCTCTGAAGCTTTCTTT. Protein product: CASSQYPPGTGFSEAFF. This rearrangement joins TRBV7-3 to TRBJ1-1; TRBD1 matches at 9 bases. Germline lookup yields CDR1 SGHTA and CDR2 FQGTGA. The CDR3 runs to 17 residues. The junction had 16 bases not matched to a gene; V was cut back by 5 bases and J by 6 bases.

The V call is TRBV3-1 (or the pseudogene TRBV3-2), the J call TRBJ1-3; D may be TRBD1 (5 bases). V lost 4 bases and J 4 bases, leaving 11 bases between the germline ends. The CDR3 runs to 14 residues. Germline lookup yields CDR1 LGHDT and CDR2 YNNKEL (reference sequence). The CDR3 nucleotides read TGTGCCAGCAGCCGCGAAGGGGCCGGAAACACCATATATTTT. Translation gives CASSREGAGNTIYF.

This clone has only a few counts. The CDR3 bases are TGTGCCAGCAGTCCGGACAGGGGGAAGTATGGCTACACCTTC. Amino acid sequence: CASSPDRGKYGYTF. This chain links TRBV6-5 with TRBJ1-2, with 10 bases aligning to TRBD1. This CDR3 has 14 amino acids. Germline-derived CDR1 and CDR2 are MNHEY and SVGAGI. V lost 5 bases and J lost 5; bases outside the gene matches: 5.

The chain is built from TRBV4-1 and TRBJ1-5, with unresolved D. Looked up from germline, CDR1 is MGHRA and CDR2 is YSYEKL. The CDR3 sequence is 15 residues long. Trimming removed 2 bases from V and 0 bases from J, with 8 bases in between. The CDR3 spells CASSQYGISNQPQHF. CDR3 bases: TGCGCCAGCAGCCAATACGGGATTAGCAATCAGCCCCAGCATTTT.

CDR3 coding DNA: TGTGCCAGCTCCCGTCCCGGGACAGGGGAAAAGGCCCAGTACTTC. Amino acids: CASSRPGTGEKAQYF. The chain is built from TRBV18 and TRBJ2-5, with 10 bases matching TRBD1. The J segment lost 9 bases and the V segment lost 6 bases, leaving 13 bases of the junction unmatched. In germline, CDR1 is KGHSH, CDR2 LQKENI. The CDR3 contains 15 residues.

The chain combines TRBV27 with TRBJ2-5, with TRBD1 matching 8 bases. The CDR3 runs to 14 residues. V was pared by 5 bases and J by 5 bases, with 7 bases of the junction left unmatched. Looked up from germline, CDR1 is MNHEY and CDR2 is SMNVEV (reference sequence). CDR3 in amino acids: CASSQGARGETQYF. DNA of the CDR3: TGTGCCAGCAGTCAGGGGGCCCGCGGGGAGACCCAGTACTTC.

The chain carries TRBV6-5 and TRBJ2-5, with TRBD2 identical over 9 bases. Germline lookup yields CDR1 MNHEY and CDR2 SVGAGI. V dropped 8 bases and J dropped 1; count of bases not matched to a gene: 2. This CDR3 comprises 13 residues. CDR3 in amino acids: CASQTSGQETQYF. CDR3 coding DNA: TGTGCCAGCCAGACTAGCGGCCAAGAGACCCAGTACTTC.

The V call is TRBV2, the J call TRBJ1-6; 9 bases line up with TRBD1. Germline V lookup: CDR1 SNHLY, CDR2 FYNNEI. Germline trimming cut 5 bases from V and 10 bases from J; bases unmatched to any gene: 6. The CDR3 is made up of 14 amino acids. CDR3 coding DNA: TGTGCCAGCAGTCCGGGACAGGGCGACTCACCCCTCCACTTT. This codes for CASSPGQGDSPLHF.